This T cell receptor beta chain originates from a study of blood T cell repertoires in COVID-19. Original data processing: Estimation of nucleated cell counts relied on the amplification of reference gene primers. Method: immunoSEQ multiplex PCR; TCRdb's copy keeps in-frame clones and lacks some. V and J calls and clone size are those listed in that table; D and trimming were worked out from the DNA. Seen here are more than 300,000 clones, around nine tenths observed once, and the top ten hold approximately 3.5%. V gave up 0 bases and J gave up 3 bases, with 9 bases separating them. CDR1 and CDR2 (germline): MNHEY, SVGEGT. CDR3 length: 14 residues.

The rearrangement links TRBV6-2 or TRBV6-3 to TRBJ2-7; tentative D call: TRBD2 (6 bases). The source is a woman under 30 who had recovered from COVID-19. Sequencing input: peripheral blood. The chain's CDR3 is CASSYSRGYYEQYV. The DNA for the CDR3 is TGTGCCAGCAGTTACTCGCGGGGCTACTACGAGCAGTACGTC.